A single sample is the source of the 17 T cell receptor beta chains below, sequenced in a study of cytomegalovirus exposure and HLA in healthy donors. Use of 60 Vbeta and 13 Jbeta primers characterized the PCR. Assay used: immunoSEQ multiplex PCR; TCRdb lists only in-frame clones, some missing. The sample includes over 150,000 clones, about four fifths of them seen just once. Sequencing used PBMCs. The source of these receptors is a man in his thirties or forties in good health and CMV-seropositive.

This clone was detected a few times. The chain uses TRBV28 and TRBJ2-7; perhaps TRBD1 as D (6 bases). CDR3 length: 16 amino acids. Germline-derived CDR1 and CDR2 are MDHEN and SYDVKM. With 3 bases removed from V and 5 bases from J, the gap between germline ends came to 20 bases. The CDR3 is CASSFWGHMGANEQYF. CDR3 nucleotides: TGTGCCAGCAGTTTCTGGGGGCACATGGGGGCTAACGAGCAGTACTTC.

J is TRBJ2-5 and V is TRBV7-9; 14 bases map to TRBD2. The closer fit of TRBJ2-7 to the DNA end suggests the J call may be wrong. This CDR3 is built from 17 residues. The germline V gene has CDR1 SEHNR and CDR2 FQNEAQ (reference sequence). In nucleotides, the CDR3 is TGTGCCAGCAGCCTTGGACTAGCGGGAGGCAACTCCTACGAGCAGTACTTC. Protein: CASSLGLAGGNSYEQYF.

V and J are TRBV5-6 and TRBJ1-6; 10 bases agree with TRBD1. The CDR3 consists of 17 residues. CDR1 SGHDT and CDR2 YYEEEE come from the germline V gene. V was clipped by 1 base and J by 6 bases; unmatched bases: 7. The CDR3 here is CASSLYGQGGGNSPLHF. As DNA, the CDR3 is TGTGCCAGCAGCTTGTATGGACAGGGGGGGGGTAATTCACCCCTCCACTTT.

This chain links TRBV9 with TRBJ1-2, with 7 positions matching TRBD1. Trimming took 4 bases from V and 2 from J; bases not matched to a gene: 8. The CDR3 is 15 amino acids. Per the germline V gene, CDR1 is SGDLS and CDR2 is YYNGEE. The CDR3 protein is CASSPWTGENYGYTF. CDR3 nucleotide sequence: TGTGCCAGCAGCCCCTGGACAGGCGAGAACTATGGCTACACCTTC.

CDR3: CASSVAGVAEAFF. The CDR3 nucleotides are TGTGCCAGCAGCGTAGCAGGGGTGGCTGAAGCTTTCTTT. This rearrangement joins TRBV9 to TRBJ1-1, with D possibly TRBD1 on 6 matching bases. The CDR3 is 13 amino acids. CDR1 SGDLS and CDR2 YYNGEE come from the germline V gene. The ends were cut back, 0 bases at V and 6 bases at J, with 9 bases in the middle.

This chain joins TRBV2 and TRBJ2-3, with unresolved D. The CDR3 sequence is 16 residues long. Germline V gives CDR1 SNHLY, CDR2 FYNNEI. Trimming removed 0 bases at V and 2 bases at J, with 12 bases between. The CDR3 DNA is TGTGCCAGCAGTGAAGCATTTCAGTCGAACACAGATACGCAGTATTTT. Translation: CASSEAFQSNTDTQYF.

This clone came up a few times. This chain's CDR3 is CASSPWTGGIIGAFF. The CDR3 DNA reads TGTGCCAGCAGCCCCTGGACAGGGGGGATTATCGGAGCTTTCTTT. V is TRBV7-2 and J is TRBJ1-1; 10 bases map to TRBD1. The CDR3 extends over 15 amino acids. V gave up 5 bases and J gave up 10 bases; unmatched junction bases: 13. Germline CDR1 and CDR2: SGHTA and FQGNSA.

The chain joins TRBV5-4 to TRBJ1-2, with a tentative D call TRBD1 (6 bases). CDR1 is SGHNT and CDR2 is YYREEE in the germline V gene (reference sequence). This CDR3 spans 14 amino acids. V was trimmed by 3 bases and J by 8 bases, leaving 17 bases between them. The CDR3 reads CASSWRGGSNGYTF. CDR3 nucleotide sequence: TGTGCCAGCAGCTGGAGGGGGGGGAGTAACGGCTACACCTTC.

The rearrangement links TRBV5-1 to TRBJ1-3; 8 bases line up with TRBD1. The CDR3 consists of 18 residues. Germline V gene sequence: CDR1 SGHRS, CDR2 YFSETQ. The junction had 11 bases not matched to a gene; V was cut back by 3 bases and J by 0 bases. The chain's CDR3 is CASSSGTGPTNSGNTIYF. DNA of the CDR3: TGCGCCAGCAGCTCCGGGACAGGTCCCACAAACTCTGGAAACACCATATATTTT.

The chain combines TRBV4-1 with TRBJ1-3, with D hard to call. Trimming removed 4 bases from V and 0 bases from J, with 16 bases in between. Germline-derived CDR1 and CDR2 are MGHRA and YSYEKL. This CDR3 contains 17 residues. The CDR3 DNA follows: TGCGCCAGCAGCCTCAGAGGGCCGGGGAACTCTGGAAACACCATATATTTT. Protein: CASSLRGPGNSGNTIYF.

This chain connects TRBV5-1 to TRBJ2-1, with D hard to call. Germline CDR1 and CDR2: SGHRS and YFSETQ. The CDR3 covers 13 residues. V was trimmed by 3 bases and J by 5 bases, leaving 9 bases between them. This CDR3 reads CASSSNPNNEQFF. The CDR3 nucleotides read TGCGCCAGCAGCTCCAACCCTAACAATGAGCAGTTCTTC.

This sequence joins TRBV5-1 and TRBJ1-4, with a tentative D call TRBD1 (5 bases). V lost 4 bases to trimming and J lost 8 bases, with 18 bases between them. The germline CDR1 and CDR2 sequences are SGHRS and YFSETQ. This CDR3 region has 15 residues. The CDR3 loop is CASSPRGGEEEKLFF. DNA of the CDR3: TGCGCCAGCAGCCCACGAGGAGGGGAGGAGGAAAAACTGTTTTTT.

CDR3 sequence: CASSFPGQAASEQYF. The DNA of the CDR3 is TGTGCCAGCAGCTTTCCGGGACAGGCCGCTTCCGAGCAGTACTTC. The chain recombines TRBV7-9 with TRBJ2-7; 8 bases agree with TRBD1. V gave up 3 bases and J gave up 6 bases; unmatched junction bases: 10. The CDR3 loop spans 15 amino acids. CDR1 and CDR2 from the germline V gene are SEHNR and FQNEAQ (reference sequence).

This rearrangement joins TRBV5-1 to TRBJ1-3; possible D gene TRBD1, 6 bases. The germline V and J ends were trimmed by 0 bases and 2 bases, with 12 bases remaining between them. Germline V gene sequence: CDR1 SGHRS, CDR2 YFSETQ. This CDR3 is 16 amino acids long. Here the CDR3 reads CASSLEGTTPGNTIYF. Written as DNA, the CDR3 is TGCGCCAGCAGCTTGGAGGGGACAACTCCTGGAAACACCATATATTTT.

The V and J genes are TRBV4-1 and TRBJ2-5, with 8 bases identical to TRBD1. Losses at the gene ends were 4 bases for V and 5 bases for J; bases not matched to a gene: 15. The germline CDR1 and CDR2 sequences are MGHRA and YSYEKL. This CDR3 region has 17 residues. The CDR3 loop reads CASSRPPQGDSRETQYF. The CDR3 nucleotides are TGCGCCAGCAGCCGCCCCCCACAGGGGGATAGTAGGGAGACCCAGTACTTC.

This clone was observed a handful of times. V usage is TRBV7-8 and J usage is TRBJ1-6, with TRBD1 matching over 7 bases. The germline V gene encodes CDR1 SGHVS and CDR2 FQNEAQ. V trimming: 6 bases; J trimming: 5 bases; junction bases outside the gene matches: 7. The CDR3 extends over 15 amino acids. Here the CDR3 DNA reads TGTGCCAGCAGGGCCCGGACAGGCGATAATTCACCCCTCCACTTT. It translates to CASRARTGDNSPLHF.

The chain's CDR3 is CASSYGGASTDTQYF. CDR3 sequence (DNA): TGTGCCAGCAGCTACGGGGGGGCTAGTACAGATACGCAGTATTTT. V gene TRBV7-2 combines with J gene TRBJ2-3; 8 nucleotides align to TRBD2. CDR1 and CDR2 (germline): SGHTA, FQGNSA. This CDR3 is built from 15 residues. V lost 4 bases and J lost 3; bases outside the gene matches: 6.